A selection of T cell receptor beta chains follows, all from one sample in a study of cytomegalovirus exposure and HLA in healthy donors. Profiling relied on immunoSEQ multiplex PCR, and the TCRdb table lists in-frame clones only, not all of them. The sample carries roughly 160,000 clones, roughly 85% recorded once. Sequences were obtained from PBMCs. The receptors were sampled from a man aged 35 to 55 in good health and CMV-seronegative. Each CDR3 is given with its conserved first and last residue. Each record gives: clone size, J gene, V gene, CDR3 protein. Rows give clone size only sometimes, using once, few, many, or a class for an expanded clone.

size: -
J: TRBJ2-3
V: TRBV7-2
CDR3: CASSEPPSIESF

size: -
J: TRBJ2-3
V: TRBV11-2
CDR3: CASSAGGPVTQYF

size: -
J: TRBJ2-5
V: TRBV7-2
CDR3: CASSLLREGDEQYF

size: -
J: TRBJ2-1
V: TRBV1
CDR3: CTSSQFGLAAQTGEQFF

size: -
J: TRBJ2-7
V: TRBV5-4
CDR3: CASRRTGRDTYEQYF

size: -
J: TRBJ1-6
V: TRBV7-9
CDR3: CASSSGTGGDSPLHF

size: -
J: TRBJ1-2
V: TRBV9
CDR3: CASRPQDGYTF

size: -
J: TRBJ1-1
V: TRBV14
CDR3: CASSQDLYTSPAFF

size: -
J: TRBJ2-1
V: TRBV28
CDR3: CASRLRGAYNEQFF

size: -
J: TRBJ2-7
V: TRBV19
CDR3: CASSMSSGRTSEQYF

size: once
J: TRBJ1-3
V: TRBV4-2
CDR3: CASGSGGVGNTIYF

size: -
J: TRBJ2-1
V: TRBV5-4
CDR3: CASSLVGTSGSNEQFF

size: -
J: TRBJ1-3
V: TRBV19
CDR3: CASSISSSGNTIYF

size: once
J: TRBJ1-3
V: TRBV7-9
CDR3: CASSSSPRQRTSGNTIYF

size: few
J: TRBJ2-5
V: TRBV6-6
CDR3: CASSRDEVETQYF

size: once
J: TRBJ1-2
V: TRBV7-2
CDR3: CASIPGTGPYGYTF

size: -
J: TRBJ2-7
V: TRBV19
CDR3: CASSQPLAGTYEQYF

size: -
J: TRBJ1-2
V: TRBV6-1
CDR3: CASLREDNYGYTF

size: -
J: TRBJ2-7
V: TRBV28
CDR3: CASNGGRYEQYF

size: few
J: TRBJ1-1
V: TRBV29-1
CDR3: CSVDATGGAVTEAFF

size: -
J: TRBJ2-3
V: TRBV2
CDR3: CASRLLTDTQYF

size: -
J: TRBJ1-2
V: TRBV19
CDR3: CASFGGRYGYTF

size: -
J: TRBJ2-3
V: TRBV5-6
CDR3: CASQVRADTQYF

size: -
J: TRBJ2-1
V: TRBV30
CDR3: CAWRQGLTSYNEQFF

size: once
J: TRBJ1-4
V: TRBV7-6
CDR3: CASSRQGVEKLFF

size: -
J: TRBJ2-1
V: TRBV5-1
CDR3: CASSLGLAGQGEQFF

size: few
J: TRBJ1-6
V: TRBV2
CDR3: CASRRTGANNSPLHF

size: few
J: TRBJ2-1
V: TRBV7-2
CDR3: CASTLGGLAAYNEQFF

size: -
J: TRBJ1-6
V: TRBV6-6
CDR3: CASWDRNNSPLHF

size: -
J: TRBJ1-4
V: TRBV13
CDR3: CASSPGGANEKLFF

size: -
J: TRBJ2-7
V: TRBV11-2
CDR3: CASSLDRTNPNEQYF

size: -
J: TRBJ1-3
V: TRBV30
CDR3: CAWSGTGGNTIYF

size: -
J: TRBJ1-5
V: TRBV7-9
CDR3: CASSFKGSSQPQHF

size: -
J: TRBJ1-5
V: TRBV4-2
CDR3: CASSQGGASQPQHF

size: -
J: TRBJ1-4
V: TRBV11-1
CDR3: CASSFEQLFF

size: -
J: TRBJ2-2
V: TRBV6-5
CDR3: CASSSGRGLELFF

size: -
J: TRBJ2-1
V: TRBV7-9
CDR3: CASSPQRGGRRYNEQFF

size: few
J: TRBJ2-3
V: TRBV5-1
CDR3: CASSLRSPLAGGDTQYF

size: -
J: TRBJ2-1
V: TRBV19
CDR3: CATGGRLYNEQFF

size: few
J: TRBJ1-5
V: TRBV28
CDR3: CASSPQAGAGGNQPQHF

size: -
J: TRBJ1-1
V: TRBV4-2
CDR3: CASSQGDRVNTEAFF

size: -
J: TRBJ2-7
V: TRBV16
CDR3: CASSHPRGTGVFYEQYF

size: once
J: TRBJ2-7
V: TRBV6-1
CDR3: CASSPTRRRSEQYF

size: -
J: TRBJ2-7
V: TRBV7-9
CDR3: CASSLGASYEQYF

size: -
J: TRBJ1-4
V: TRBV11-3
CDR3: CASSLDREGPLFF

size: few
J: TRBJ2-1
V: TRBV25-1
CDR3: CASIRDSLGEQFF

size: once
J: TRBJ1-5
V: TRBV15
CDR3: CATSRPDQPQHF

size: -
J: TRBJ2-2
V: TRBV5-1
CDR3: CASTKTEANTGELFF

size: -
J: TRBJ2-7
V: TRBV30
CDR3: CAWSHSDGRQYF

size: -
J: TRBJ1-2
V: TRBV20-1
CDR3: CSARQGGGYTF

size: -
J: TRBJ2-7
V: TRBV5-4
CDR3: CASSRTGGSYEQYF

size: once
J: TRBJ2-3
V: TRBV30
CDR3: CAWSGWTSGSRPDTQYF

size: -
J: TRBJ2-1
V: TRBV4-2
CDR3: CASSQGRDWPYEQFF

size: few
J: TRBJ1-2
V: TRBV5-5
CDR3: CASSVDRVVRYTF

size: -
J: TRBJ2-2
V: TRBV11-1
CDR3: CASSLELAGANTGELFF

size: -
J: TRBJ2-3
V: TRBV13
CDR3: CASSFLAGGGDTQYF

size: once
J: TRBJ2-7
V: TRBV28
CDR3: CASRSSRGRSYEQYF